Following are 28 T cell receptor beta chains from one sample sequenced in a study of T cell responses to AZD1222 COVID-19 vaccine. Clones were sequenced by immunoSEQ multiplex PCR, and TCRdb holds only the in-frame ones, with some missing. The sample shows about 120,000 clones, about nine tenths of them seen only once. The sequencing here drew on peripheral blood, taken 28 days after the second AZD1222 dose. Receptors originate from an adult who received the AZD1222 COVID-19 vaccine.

Here the CDR3 reads CASSRTGDGNTIYF. Written as DNA, the CDR3 is TGTGCCAGTAGTCGAACAGGGGACGGAAACACCATATATTTT. The V and J genes are TRBV19 and TRBJ1-3, with TRBD1 identical over 7 bases. V dropped 5 bases and J dropped 4; count of bases not matched to a gene: 5. The CDR3 runs to 14 residues. Germline V CDR1 and CDR2: LNHDA, SQIVND (reference sequence).

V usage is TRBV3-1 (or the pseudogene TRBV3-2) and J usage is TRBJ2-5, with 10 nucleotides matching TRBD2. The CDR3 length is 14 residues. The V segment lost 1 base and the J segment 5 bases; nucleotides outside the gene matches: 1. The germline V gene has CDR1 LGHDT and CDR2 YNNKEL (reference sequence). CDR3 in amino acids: CASSQAGLAETQYF. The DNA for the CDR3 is TGTGCCAGCAGCCAAGCGGGACTAGCGGAGACCCAGTACTTC.

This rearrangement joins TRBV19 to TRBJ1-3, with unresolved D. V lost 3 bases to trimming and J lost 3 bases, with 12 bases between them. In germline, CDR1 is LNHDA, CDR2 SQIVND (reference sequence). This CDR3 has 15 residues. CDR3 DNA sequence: TGTGCCAGTAGTATCAGCCTAACCAGTGGAAACACCATATATTTT. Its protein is CASSISLTSGNTIYF. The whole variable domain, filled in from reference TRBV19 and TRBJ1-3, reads DGGITQSPKYLFRKEGQNVTLSCEQNLNHDAMYWYRQDPGQGLRLIYYSQIVNDFQKGDIAEGYSVSREKKESFPLTVTSAQKNPTAFYLCASSISLTSGNTIYFGEGSWLTVV.

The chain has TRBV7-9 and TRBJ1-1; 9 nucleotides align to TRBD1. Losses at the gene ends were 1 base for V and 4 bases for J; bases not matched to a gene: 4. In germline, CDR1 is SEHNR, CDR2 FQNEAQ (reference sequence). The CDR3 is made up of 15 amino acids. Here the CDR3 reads CASSLVGDRATEAFF. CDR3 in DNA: TGTGCCAGCAGCTTAGTTGGGGACAGGGCCACTGAAGCTTTCTTT.

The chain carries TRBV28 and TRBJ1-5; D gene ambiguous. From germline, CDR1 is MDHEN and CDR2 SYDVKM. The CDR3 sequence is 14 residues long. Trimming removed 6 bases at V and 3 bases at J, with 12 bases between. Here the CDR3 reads CASSRHSSNQPQHF. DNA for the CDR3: TGTGCCAGCAGCCGACACAGTTCCAATCAGCCCCAGCATTTT.

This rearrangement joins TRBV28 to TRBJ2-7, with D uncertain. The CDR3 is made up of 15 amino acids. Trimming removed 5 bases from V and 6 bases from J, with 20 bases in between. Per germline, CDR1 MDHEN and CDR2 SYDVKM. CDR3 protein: CASSLPPAATGEQYF. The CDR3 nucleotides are TGTGCCAGCAGTCTACCACCGGCGGCGACTGGCGAGCAGTACTTC.

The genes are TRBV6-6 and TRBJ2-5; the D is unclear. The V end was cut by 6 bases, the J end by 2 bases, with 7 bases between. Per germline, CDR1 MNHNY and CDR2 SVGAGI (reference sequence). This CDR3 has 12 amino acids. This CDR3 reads CASSPRQETQYF. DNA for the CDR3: TGTGCCAGCAGCCCTAGACAAGAGACCCAGTACTTC.

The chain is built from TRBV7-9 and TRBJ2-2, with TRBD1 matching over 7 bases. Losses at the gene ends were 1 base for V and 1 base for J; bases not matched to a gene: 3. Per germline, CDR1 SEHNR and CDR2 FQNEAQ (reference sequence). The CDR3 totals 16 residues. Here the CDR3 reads CASSLGTGVNTGELFF. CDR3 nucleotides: TGTGCCAGCAGCTTAGGGACAGGCGTGAACACCGGGGAGCTGTTTTTT.

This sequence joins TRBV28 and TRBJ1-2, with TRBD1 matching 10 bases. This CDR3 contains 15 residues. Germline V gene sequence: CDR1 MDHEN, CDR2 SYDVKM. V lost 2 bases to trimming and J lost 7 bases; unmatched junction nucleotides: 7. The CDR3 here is CASSLDRGRPGGYTF. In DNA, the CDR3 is TGTGCCAGCAGTTTAGACAGGGGGCGCCCCGGTGGCTACACCTTC.

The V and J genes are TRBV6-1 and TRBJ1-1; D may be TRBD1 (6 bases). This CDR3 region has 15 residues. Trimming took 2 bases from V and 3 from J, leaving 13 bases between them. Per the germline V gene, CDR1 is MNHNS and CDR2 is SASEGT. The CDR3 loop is CASSELIGGYTEAFF. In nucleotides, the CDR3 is TGTGCCAGCAGTGAATTGATAGGGGGTTACACTGAAGCTTTCTTT.

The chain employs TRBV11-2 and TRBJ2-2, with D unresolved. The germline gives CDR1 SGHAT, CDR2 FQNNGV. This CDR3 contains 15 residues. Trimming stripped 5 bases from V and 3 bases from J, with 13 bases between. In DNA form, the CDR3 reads TGTGCCAGCAGCCAGCCTTGGGGATACACCGGGGAGCTGTTTTTT. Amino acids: CASSQPWGYTGELFF.

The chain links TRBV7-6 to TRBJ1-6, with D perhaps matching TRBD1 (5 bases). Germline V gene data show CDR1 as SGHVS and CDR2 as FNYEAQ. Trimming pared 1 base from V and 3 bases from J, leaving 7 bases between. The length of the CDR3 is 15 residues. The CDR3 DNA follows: TGTGCCAGCAGCTTAGGGCAGGGCTATAATTCACCCCTCCACTTT. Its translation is CASSLGQGYNSPLHF. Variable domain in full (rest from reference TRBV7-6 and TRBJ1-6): GAGVSQSPRYKVTKRGQDVALRCDPISGHVSLYWYRQALGQGPEFLTYFNYEAQQDKSGLPNDRFSAERPEGSISTLTIQRTEQRDSAMYRCASSLGQGYNSPLHFGNGTRLTVT.

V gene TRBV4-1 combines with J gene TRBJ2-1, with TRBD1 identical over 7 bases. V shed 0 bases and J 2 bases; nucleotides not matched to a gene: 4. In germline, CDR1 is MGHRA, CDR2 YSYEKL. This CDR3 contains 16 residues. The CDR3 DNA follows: TGCGCCAGCAGCCAAGATTCAGGGGGAACCTACAATGAGCAGTTCTTC. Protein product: CASSQDSGGTYNEQFF.

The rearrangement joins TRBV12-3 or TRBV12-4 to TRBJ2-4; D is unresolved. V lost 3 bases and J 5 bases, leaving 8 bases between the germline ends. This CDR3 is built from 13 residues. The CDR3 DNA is TGTGCCAGCAGTTTGGGCGGACAAAACATTCAGTACTTC. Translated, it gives CASSLGGQNIQYF.

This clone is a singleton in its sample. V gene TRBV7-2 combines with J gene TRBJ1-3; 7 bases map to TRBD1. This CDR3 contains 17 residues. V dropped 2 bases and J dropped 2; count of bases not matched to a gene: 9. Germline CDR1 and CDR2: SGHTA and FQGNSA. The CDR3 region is CASSLREIGGTGNTIYF. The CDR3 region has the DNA TGTGCCAGCAGCTTAAGGGAGATAGGGGGCACTGGAAACACCATATATTTT. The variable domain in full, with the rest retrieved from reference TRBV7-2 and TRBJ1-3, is GAGVSQSPSNKVTEKGKDVELRCDPISGHTALYWYRQSLGQGLEFLIYFQGNSAPDKSGLPSDRFSAERTGGSVSTLTIQRTQQEDSAVYLCASSLREIGGTGNTIYFGEGSWLTVV.

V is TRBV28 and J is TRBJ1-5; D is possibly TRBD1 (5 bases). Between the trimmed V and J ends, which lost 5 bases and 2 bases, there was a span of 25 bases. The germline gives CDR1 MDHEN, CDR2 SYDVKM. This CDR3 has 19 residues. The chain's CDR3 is CASSLLGHLAGSGNQPQHF. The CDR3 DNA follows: TGTGCCAGCAGTCTCCTGGGCCATCTCGCAGGGTCTGGCAATCAGCCCCAGCATTTT.

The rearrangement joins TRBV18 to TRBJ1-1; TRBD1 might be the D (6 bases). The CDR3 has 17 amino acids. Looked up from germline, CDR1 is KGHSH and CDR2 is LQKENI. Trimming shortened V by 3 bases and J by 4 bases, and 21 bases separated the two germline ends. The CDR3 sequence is CASSPRGGRAVSTEAFF. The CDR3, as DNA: TGTGCCAGCTCACCTCGGGGGGGGCGAGCGGTTAGCACTGAAGCTTTCTTT.

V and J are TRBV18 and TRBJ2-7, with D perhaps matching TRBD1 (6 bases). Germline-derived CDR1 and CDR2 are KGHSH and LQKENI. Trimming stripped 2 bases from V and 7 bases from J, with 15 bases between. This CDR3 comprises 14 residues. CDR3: CASSPGDTSQEQYF. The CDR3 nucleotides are TGTGCCAGCTCACCAGGGGACACCAGTCAGGAGCAGTACTTC. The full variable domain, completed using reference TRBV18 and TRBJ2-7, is NAGVMQNPRHLVRRRGQEARLRCSPMKGHSHVYWYRQLPEEGLKFMVYLQKENIIDESGMPKERFSAEFPKEGPSILRIQQVVRGDSAAYFCASSPGDTSQEQYFGPGTRLTVT.

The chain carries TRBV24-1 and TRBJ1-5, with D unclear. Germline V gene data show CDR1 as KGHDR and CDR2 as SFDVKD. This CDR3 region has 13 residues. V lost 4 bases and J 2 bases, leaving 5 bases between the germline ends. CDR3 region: CATSDGGNQPQHF. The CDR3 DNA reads TGTGCCACCAGTGACGGTGGCAATCAGCCCCAGCATTTT.

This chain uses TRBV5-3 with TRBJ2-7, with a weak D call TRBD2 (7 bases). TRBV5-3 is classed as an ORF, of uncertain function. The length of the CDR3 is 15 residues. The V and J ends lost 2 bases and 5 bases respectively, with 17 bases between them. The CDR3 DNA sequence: TGTGCCAGAAGCTTTCACAGGGAGGGTCCCCACGAGCAGTACTTC. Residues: CARSFHREGPHEQYF.

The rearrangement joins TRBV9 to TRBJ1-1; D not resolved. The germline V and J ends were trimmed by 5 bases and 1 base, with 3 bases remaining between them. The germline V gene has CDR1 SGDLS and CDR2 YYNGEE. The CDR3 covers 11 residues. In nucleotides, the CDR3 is TGTGCCAGCAGTGGGAACACTGAAGCTTTCTTT. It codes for CASSGNTEAFF.

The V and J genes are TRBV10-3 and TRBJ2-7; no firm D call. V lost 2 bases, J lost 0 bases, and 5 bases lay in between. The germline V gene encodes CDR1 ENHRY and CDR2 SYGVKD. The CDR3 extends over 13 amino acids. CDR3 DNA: TGTGCCATCAGTGAGGGGGTCTCCTACGAGCAGTACTTC. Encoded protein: CAISEGVSYEQYF.

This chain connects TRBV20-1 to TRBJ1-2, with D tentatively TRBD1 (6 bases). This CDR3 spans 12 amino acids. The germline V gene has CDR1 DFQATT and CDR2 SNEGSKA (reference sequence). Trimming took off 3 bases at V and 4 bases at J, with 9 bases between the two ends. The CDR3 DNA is TGCAGTGCTAGTGGGGGGCTCTATGGCTACACCTTC. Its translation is CSASGGLYGYTF.

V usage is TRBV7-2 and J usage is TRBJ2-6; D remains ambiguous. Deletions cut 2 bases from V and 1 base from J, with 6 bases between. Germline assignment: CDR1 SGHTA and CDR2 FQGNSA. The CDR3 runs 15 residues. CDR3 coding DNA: TGTGCCAGCAGCTTAAGGCCATCTGGGGCCAACGTCCTGACTTTC. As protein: CASSLRPSGANVLTF.

The CDR3 DNA reads as TGCCATACCACAGATACGCAGTATTTT. Amino acid sequence: CHTTDTQYF. The rearrangement joins TRBV29-1 to TRBJ2-3; D not certain. The germline gives CDR1 SQVTM, CDR2 ANQGSEA. CDR3 length equals 9 residues.

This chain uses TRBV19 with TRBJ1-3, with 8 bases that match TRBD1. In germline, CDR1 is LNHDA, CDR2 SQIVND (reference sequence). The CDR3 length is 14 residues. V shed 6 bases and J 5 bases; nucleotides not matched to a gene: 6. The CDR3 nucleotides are TGTGCCAGTAGAACGGACAGGGCGAGAAACACCATATATTTT. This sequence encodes CASRTDRARNTIYF.

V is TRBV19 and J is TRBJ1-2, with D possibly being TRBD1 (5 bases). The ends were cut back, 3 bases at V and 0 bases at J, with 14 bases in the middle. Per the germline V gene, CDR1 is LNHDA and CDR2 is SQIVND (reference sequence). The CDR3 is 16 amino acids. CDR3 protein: CASSMARARANYGYTF. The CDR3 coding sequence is TGTGCCAGTAGTATGGCCAGGGCACGAGCTAACTATGGCTACACCTTC.

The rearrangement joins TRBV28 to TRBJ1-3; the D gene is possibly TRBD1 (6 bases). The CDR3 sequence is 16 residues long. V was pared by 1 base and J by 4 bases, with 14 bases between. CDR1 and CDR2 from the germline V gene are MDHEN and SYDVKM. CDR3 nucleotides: TGTGCCAGCAGTTTATACACAGGGATCCCAGGAAACACCATATATTTT. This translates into CASSLYTGIPGNTIYF.